The following is a T cell receptor (beta chain) sequence with its context. The sample comes from a study of shared T cell receptors in the human thymus. Using immunoSEQ multiplex PCR, the repertoire was profiled, and TCRdb retains in-frame clones only, with some absent. This table holds hundreds of thousands of clones, 85% to 90% found once. The CDR3 has 13 amino acids. Trimming took off 4 bases at V and 7 bases at J, with 14 bases between the two ends. Germline CDR1 SGHAT, CDR2 FQNNGV. A further study also used this sample, focusing on human thymus T cells. That source reports: Thymic resections from corrective heart surgery supplied the tissue.

The chain links TRBV11-2 to TRBJ2-7, with D maybe TRBD2 (7 bases). Specimen: thymocytes. This sequence originates from a boy in the first two years of life with a congenital heart defect. CDR3 nucleotide sequence: TGTGCCAGCAGCTCGAGGACAGCGGGGGAGCAGTACTTC. Translated: CASSSRTAGEQYF.